The clone carrying this T cell receptor beta chain occurred a few times. This sample is drawn from a study of molecular identifiers for immune sequencing clone quantification. The V gene's germline CDR1 is MGHDK and CDR2 SYGVNS. V lost 2 bases to trimming and J lost 6 bases, with 8 bases between them. CDR3 size: 13 residues. TCRdb independently ran MiXCR on the PCR reads; one entry per CDR3 protein. Here the sample spans approximately 550,000 distinct CDR3 sequences, less than 30% being singletons. The sequence was collected from a human donor in good health. Some libraries in this study had Jurkat cell RNA spiked in. The J gene is TRBJ1-5, the V gene TRBV25-1; no clear D gene. Sequencing used naive CD8+ T cells from blood, with Jurkat cell RNA spiked in. The subset: FACS-sorted CD8+CD4-CCR7+CD45RA+ naive T cells. The CDR3 region is CASSERDSQPQHF. CDR3 DNA sequence: TGTGCCAGCAGTGAACGGGATAGTCAGCCCCAGCATTTT.